This T cell receptor beta chain was identified in a study of regulatory T cells in long-lasting Graves disease. This clonotype was counted only a few times. Trimming took 9 bases from V and 7 from J; bases not matched to a gene: 9. The CDR3 consists of 14 residues. Germline CDR1 reads MDHEN; CDR2 reads SYDVKM. Time point indicated: persistent/refractory GD, antithyroid drugs over 5 years with positive TRAb. Scientists built the TCR library using RNA that was extracted from PBMCs. Library construction for TCR beta used iRepertoire HTBI primers and Arm-PCR of CDR3 regions. TCRdb re-called the multiplex PCR reads with MiXCR, one entry per CDR3 protein. The table shows around 300,000 distinct CDR3 sequences, with more than 20% occurring only once.

The sequences come from peripheral blood mononuclear cells (PBMCs), collected when the disease was refractory, from a patient treated with antithyroid drugs. The chain joins TRBV28 to TRBJ1-2; TRBD1 aligns across 12 bases. This sequence originates from a female donor with Graves disease. In DNA, the CDR3 is TGTGCCAGTCAAAGGGGGACAGGGGGCCGTGGCTACACCTTC. It yields the protein CASQRGTGGRGYTF.